The sequence of this T cell receptor (beta chain) was determined in a study of breast tumors, draining lymph nodes, adjacent tissues. Axillary draining lymph nodes of breast cancer patients supplied the node samples. Study outcomes and limitations: The lymph node origin of tumor T cells was framed as consistent with a hypothesis, not demonstrated.

As to this clonotype: What it binds is unknown.

TCRdb redid the calling of the multiplex PCR reads with MiXCR, one entry per CDR3 protein. In the table there are about 230,000 distinct CDR3 sequences, about a third of which are singletons. Sequencing input: axillary lymph node tissue. This sequence originates from a female donor with breast cancer. Some clones in this sample may be carry-over from other donors' samples.

This CDR3 is CASSPPAASGGKNTEAFF. Written as DNA, the CDR3 is TGTGCCAGCAGTCCCCCGGCCGCGTCAGGGGGGAAGAACACTGAAGCTTTCTTT. The rearrangement links TRBV6-6 to TRBJ1-1, with 7 bases matching TRBD1. The V segment lost 5 bases and the J segment 1 base; nucleotides outside the gene matches: 16. Germline loops: CDR1 MNHNY, CDR2 SVGAGI (reference sequence). There are 18 residues in the CDR3.